These 2 T cell receptor beta chains share one sample of origin, sequenced in a study of spatial heterogeneity in lung cancer. Study observations and caveats: Within tumors, counts of expanded alpha and beta TCRs tracked tumor mutation counts.

Time point noted: sample taken at primary tumor resection. TCRdb used MiXCR to reprocess the 5' RACE reads, holding one entry per CDR3 protein. The sample records just over 8,000 distinct CDR3 sequences, 7.5% to 10% being singletons. No antigens are known for them. This sample comprised lung tumor tissue, obtained at surgery. All receptors derive from a male donor with early-stage non-small cell lung cancer.

This clonotype has a count of ten or more. The genes are TRBV7-8 and TRBJ2-1, with unresolved D. The V and J ends lost 2 bases and 0 bases respectively, with 5 bases between them. Germline CDR1 SGHVS, CDR2 FQNEAQ. The CDR3 totals 14 residues. CDR3 nucleotide sequence: TGTGCCAGCAGCTTAACTGTCTCCTACAATGAGCAGTTCTTC. Translated, it gives CASSLTVSYNEQFF.

This clonotype is labeled medium-sized. This chain connects TRBV10-1 to TRBJ2-2; 7 positions agree with TRBD1. V trimming: 7 bases; J trimming: 5 bases; junction bases outside the gene matches: 7. The CDR3 extends over 14 amino acids. Germline CDR1 reads WNHNN; CDR2 reads SYGVQD (reference sequence). CDR3 in amino acids: CASTGNRGTGELFF. The CDR3 DNA reads TGCGCCAGCACGGGAAACAGGGGAACCGGGGAGCTGTTTTTT.